The clone carrying this TCR beta chain turned up a few times. The antigen remains unidentified. By 5'RACE template switching, TCR cDNA was produced, with a universal primer site and UMIs added in the process. A single record per CDR3 protein comes from TCRdb applying MiXCR to the 5' RACE reads. Found here are around 200,000 distinct CDR3 sequences, 9.5% to 11% of them singletons; the top ten hold around 34%. The data derive from a study of T cells after yellow fever vaccination. Background on the study: Preparation of fractions with low cell numbers was performed using SMART-Seq v4 Ultra Low Input. Study observations and caveats: At 95% to 97% for CD4 and 88% for CD8, most primary-vaccination clones showed up again after the booster. Researchers noted that a small share of clonotypes showed up in both CD4 and CD8 compartments.

The sample in question was CD8+ T cells sorted from PBMCs, obtained 15 days after the yellow fever booster vaccination. The source is a man between 18 and 29 years old who received the YFV17D yellow fever vaccine.

The CDR3 loop is CASSWGQVETQYF. For the CDR3, the DNA is TGTGCCAGCAGTTGGGGGCAAGTCGAGACCCAGTACTTC. The V call is TRBV12-3 or TRBV12-4, the J call TRBJ2-5; D may be TRBD1 (6 bases). The ends were cut back, 4 bases at V and 5 bases at J, with 11 bases in the middle. The CDR3 extends over 13 amino acids.